Below, one T cell receptor (beta chain) is given with its context. The specificity of this receptor is unknown. No base quality values were provided; no much bigger clone lies one nucleotide off. The receptor library was made with 5' RACE. TCRdb records Illumina HiSeq 2500 as the sequencer. A second PCR of roughly 6 to 11 cycles was run with a J-beta primer mix and a sample-barcoded 5' primer. A template-switch 5' adaptor carrying 12 random nucleotides introduced a unique molecular identifier onto each TCR beta cDNA molecule. Each sample yielded at least 2.5 million CDR3-containing paired-end reads. First-strand cDNA synthesis was performed from all RNA using the Mint cDNA synthesis kit, with priming by a TRBC-specific oligonucleotide. Following uracil-DNA glycosylase treatment, all cDNA underwent a first 18-cycle PCR with the universal primers M1SS and BC2_uni_R. The paper's data handling went like this. Normalization of each sample was performed by random selection of 1 million high-quality reads, each carrying a distinct molecular identifier. Reads sharing molecular identifiers were discarded rather than binned into consensus sequences. MiTCR, with a Q25 quality threshold and the strictest error-elimination algorithm, was used for CDR3 identification, clonotype clustering and error correction. A nonparametric unseen species model with Euler transformation was used to estimate a lower bound on total TCR beta diversity. TCRdb trimmed the raw reads at Q25, called clones with MiXCR and kept productive beta chains. Each CDR3 protein gets just one entry, which takes the most common genes and DNA from the rows behind it. TCRdb, rather than the study authors, made the V and J calls. In this sample the table shows 650,000 to 900,000 distinct CDR3 sequences, 62% of which occur a single time. The ten biggest clones cover about 27% of the sample.

This specimen comes from a study of blood T cells in healthy people across ages (dated by TCRdb to between 2015 and 2016). A note on the overall study: Template switching captured roughly one uniquely barcoded TCR beta cDNA molecule per two T cells in model experiments. Donors of different ages were randomly distributed across sequencing lanes to avoid experimental bias. Donors were grouped into four age groups: young (average approximately 15 years), middle-aged (39), aged (approximately 67) and long-lived (over 80). Two additional independent replicas of 1 million unique cDNA reads from the same blood draw were analyzed for two donors (one aged 18 to 29 and one aged 80 or older). Age-related changes in TCR beta repertoire diversity were measured in the study by deep sequencing normalized with unique cDNA molecular identifiers.

Results the study describes overall, beyond this receptor: Observed TCR beta diversity per million T cells fell roughly linearly with age, and a significant reduction was already apparent by age around 40. Because profiling used bulk unsorted PBMCs, naive and antigen-experienced compartments could not be compared conclusively. Estimates of total diversity from one million sequenced T cells were regarded as lower bounds and underestimates. Observed TCR beta diversity correlated strongly with the percentage of naive T cells measured by flow cytometry. The long-lived group showed more naive CD4+ T cells, fewer expanded clones and increased TCR diversity than the aged group, suggesting age selection. The CMV infection status of donors was not known, potentially confounding age-related changes in expanded clonotypes.

CDR1 and CDR2 are drawn from the germline V gene: MNHEY, SVGAGI. V loses 8 bases of germline sequence and J loses 0 bases, and the interval between the two ends is 15 bases. Its CDR3 holds 15 amino acids, cysteine through phenylalanine. The only DNA kept is the CDR3, 45 bases in frame from the first base. Systemically healthy Caucasian individuals from Russia, around 39 in total and aged roughly 6 to 100 years, were included as donors. Roughly 9.5 milliliters of peripheral blood were drawn from each donor into EDTA-treated Vacutainer tubes. Ficoll-Paque density-gradient centrifugation was used to isolate PBMCs, with at least 6 million per sample. Total RNA, at least 5 micrograms per sample, was extracted from PBMCs with Trizol reagent. The percentages of naive CD45RAhigh/CD27high T cells were determined by flow cytometry on a PBMC aliquot from every donor.

Material for sequencing was blood. This TCR derives from a man aged 30 to 39 in good health. The chain joins TRBV6-5 to TRBJ2-3; the D gene could be either TRBD1 or TRBD2, each agreeing at 5 bases. Here is the DNA: TGTGCCAGCCGAACCGGGACGGCTAGCACAGATACGCAGTATTTT. Translated, this gives CASRTGTASTDTQYF.